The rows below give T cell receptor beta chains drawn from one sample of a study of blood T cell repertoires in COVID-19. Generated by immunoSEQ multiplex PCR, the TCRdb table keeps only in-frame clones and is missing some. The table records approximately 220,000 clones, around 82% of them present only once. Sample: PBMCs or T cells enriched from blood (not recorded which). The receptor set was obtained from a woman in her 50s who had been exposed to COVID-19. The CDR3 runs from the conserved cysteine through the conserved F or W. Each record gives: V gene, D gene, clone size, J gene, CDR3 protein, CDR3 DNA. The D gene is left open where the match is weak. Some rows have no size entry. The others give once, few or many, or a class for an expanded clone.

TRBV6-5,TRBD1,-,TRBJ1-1,CASSPAGTGNTEAFF,TGTGCCAGCAGTCCAGCGGGGACAGGGAACACTGAAGCTTTCTTT
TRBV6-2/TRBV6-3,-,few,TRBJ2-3,CASSHTDTQYF,TGTGCCAGCAGCCACACCGATACGCAGTATTTT
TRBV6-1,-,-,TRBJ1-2,CASSEAVGTYGYTF,TGTGCCAGCAGTGAAGCGGTTGGGACTTATGGCTACACCTTC
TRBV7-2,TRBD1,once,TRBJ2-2,CASSSGQYTGELFF,TGTGCCAGCAGCTCGGGACAGTACACCGGGGAGCTGTTTTTT
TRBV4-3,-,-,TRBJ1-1,CASSRDGGTEAFF,TGCGCCAGCAGCCGGGACGGGGGCACTGAAGCTTTCTTT
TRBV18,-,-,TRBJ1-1,CASSPQAGSGNTEAFF,TGTGCCAGCTCTCCCCAAGCGGGTTCGGGGAACACTGAAGCTTTCTTT
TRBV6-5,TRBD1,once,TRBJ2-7,CASSSRDRGDEQYF,TGTGCCAGCAGCTCCCGGGACAGGGGGGACGAGCAGTACTTC
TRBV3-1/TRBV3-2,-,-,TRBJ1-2,CASSQRGGIGYTF,TGTGCCAGCAGCCAGAGGGGAGGGATAGGCTACACCTTC
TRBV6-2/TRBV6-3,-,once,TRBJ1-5,CASSRAGVGSNQPQHF,TGTGCCAGCAGTCGGGCGGGGGTCGGTAGCAATCAGCCCCAGCATTTT
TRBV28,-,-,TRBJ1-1,CASTLAQNTEAFF,TGTGCCAGCACGTTGGCCCAGAACACTGAAGCTTTCTTT
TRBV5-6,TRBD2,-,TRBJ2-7,CASSSGGSYEQYF,TGTGCCAGCAGCTCGGGGGGTTCCTACGAGCAGTACTTC
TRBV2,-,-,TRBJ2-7,CASKRGGDISYEQYF,TGTGCCAGCAAGAGAGGAGGGGATATCTCCTACGAGCAGTACTTC
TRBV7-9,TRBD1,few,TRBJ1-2,CASSPGTAYGYTF,TGTGCCAGCAGCCCCGGGACAGCCTATGGCTACACCTTC
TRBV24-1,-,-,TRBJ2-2,CATSDHLGRNTGELFF,TGTGCCACCAGTGACCACTTAGGGAGGAACACCGGGGAGCTGTTTTTT
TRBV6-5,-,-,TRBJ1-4,CASSRTEKLFF,TGTGCCAGCAGCCGGACAGAAAAACTGTTTTTT
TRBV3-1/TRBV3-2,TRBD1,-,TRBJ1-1,CASSPYRGNTEAFF,TGTGCCAGCAGCCCCTACAGGGGGAACACTGAAGCTTTCTTT
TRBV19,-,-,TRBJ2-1,CASTGGRGISEQFF,TGTGCCAGTACCGGGGGCAGGGGGATAAGTGAGCAGTTCTTC
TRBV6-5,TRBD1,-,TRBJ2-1,CASSRDRVYNEQFF,TGTGCCAGCAGTCGGGACAGGGTCTACAATGAGCAGTTCTTC
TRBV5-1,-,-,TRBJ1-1,CASSLERGVNTEAFF,TGCGCCAGCAGCTTGGAACGGGGGGTGAACACTGAAGCTTTCTTT
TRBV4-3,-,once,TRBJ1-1,CASSPRGGAVTEAFF,TGCGCCAGCAGCCCACGGGGGGGGGCTGTGACTGAAGCTTTCTTT
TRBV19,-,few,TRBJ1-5,CASSMESTGVQPQHF,TGTGCCAGTAGTATGGAATCTACAGGAGTACAGCCCCAGCATTTT
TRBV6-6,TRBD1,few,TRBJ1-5,CASSTGTGLEQPQHF,TGTGCCAGCAGCACCGGGACAGGGTTGGAACAGCCCCAGCATTTT
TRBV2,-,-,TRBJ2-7,CASSEHPGYEQYF,TGTGCCAGCAGTGAACATCCGGGCTACGAGCAGTACTTC
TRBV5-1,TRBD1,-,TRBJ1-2,CASSLDRGGGRGYGYTF,TGCGCCAGCAGCCTGGACAGGGGTGGGGGCCGGGGCTATGGCTACACCTTC
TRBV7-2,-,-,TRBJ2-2,CASSLEAAGSGAGELFF,TGTGCCAGCAGCTTAGAAGCGGCCGGATCGGGGGCCGGGGAGCTGTTTTTT
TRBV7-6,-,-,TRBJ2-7,CASSPVDTLAYEQYF,TGTGCCAGCAGCCCGGTAGACACGCTTGCCTACGAGCAGTACTTC
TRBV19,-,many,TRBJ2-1,CASSRGDSYNEQFF,TGTGCCAGTAGTAGGGGGGACAGCTACAATGAGCAGTTCTTC
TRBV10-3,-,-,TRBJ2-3,CAISAGVPDTQYF,TGTGCCATCAGTGCGGGGGTACCAGATACGCAGTATTTT
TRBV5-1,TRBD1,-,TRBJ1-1,CASSSDRVIEAEAFF,TGCGCCAGCAGCTCGGACAGGGTTATTGAAGCTGAAGCTTTCTTT
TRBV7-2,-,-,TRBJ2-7,CASSPGGGGSYEQYF,TGTGCCAGCAGCCCCGGGGGCGGGGGTTCCTACGAGCAGTACTTC
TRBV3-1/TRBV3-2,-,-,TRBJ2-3,CASSPIAGVATDTQYF,TGTGCCAGCAGCCCGATCGCAGGGGTGGCCACAGATACGCAGTATTTT
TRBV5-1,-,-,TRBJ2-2,CASSLDLALTGELFF,TGCGCCAGCAGCTTGGATCTAGCGCTGACCGGGGAGCTGTTTTTT
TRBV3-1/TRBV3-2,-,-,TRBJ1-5,CASSQDLGVQPQHF,TGTGCCAGCAGCCAAGATCTCGGGGTTCAGCCCCAGCATTTT
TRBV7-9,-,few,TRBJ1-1,CASSPLGETEAFF,TGTGCCAGCAGCCCACTCGGGGAAACTGAAGCTTTCTTT
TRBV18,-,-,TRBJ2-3,CASSPLADGTDTQYF,TGTGCCAGCTCACCCTTAGCGGACGGCACAGATACGCAGTATTTT
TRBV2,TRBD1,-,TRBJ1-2,CASRTGGAYGYTF,TGTGCCAGCAGAACAGGGGGCGCCTATGGCTACACCTTC
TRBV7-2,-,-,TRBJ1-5,CASSLEAYSNQPQHF,TGTGCCAGCAGCTTAGAAGCGTATAGCAATCAGCCCCAGCATTTT
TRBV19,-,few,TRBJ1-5,CASTPTTGSRNQPQHF,TGTGCCAGTACCCCTACGACAGGATCTCGGAATCAGCCCCAGCATTTT
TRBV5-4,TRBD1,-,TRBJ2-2,CASSASQGSWTGELFF,TGTGCCAGCAGCGCCTCACAGGGGTCGTGGACCGGGGAGCTGTTTTTT
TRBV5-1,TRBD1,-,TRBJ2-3,CASSLEGTGGTDTQYF,TGCGCCAGCAGCTTGGAAGGGACAGGGGGCACAGATACGCAGTATTTT
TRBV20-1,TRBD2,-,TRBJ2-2,CSASVAGRGELFF,TGCAGTGCTAGTGTAGCGGGGCGGGGGGAGCTGTTTTTT